The TCR beta chain under discussion was sequenced for a study of OX40 agonist ivuxolimab in advanced cancers. Study-wide context: Dose-escalation patients were diagnosed with hepatocellular carcinoma, melanoma, renal cell cancer or head and neck cancer. A history of anti-PD-1, anti-PD-L1 or anti-CTLA-4 therapy was acceptable, and approximately 40% had some.

Study-wide findings and caveats: The investigators did not determine what antigen specificity the expanded peripheral T cells had.

With regard to this clone: Its antigen is not known.

Profiled with immunoSEQ multiplex PCR; TCRdb holds only in-frame clones, not every one. The table records about 58,000 clones, 89% of them present only once. The V end was cut by 0 bases, the J end by 4 bases, with 10 bases between. This CDR3 contains 14 residues. The germline CDR1 and CDR2 sequences are PRHDT and FYEKMQ (reference sequence). This sequence was found in an adult with an advanced solid tumor such as melanoma, head and neck, liver or kidney cancer. Source: CD4+ or CD8+ T cells sorted from blood, taken in a trial of the OX40 agonist ivuxolimab. The V gene is TRBV13, the J gene TRBJ2-7; D might be TRBD1 (6 bases). In DNA, the CDR3 is TGTGCCAGCAGCTTAGGAGGGGGTGGTTACGAGCAGTACTTC. It yields the protein CASSLGGGGYEQYF.